The 10 T cell receptor beta chains below all came from one sample that was sequenced in a study of T cell changes during pregnancy in multiple sclerosis. The data were produced by immunoSEQ multiplex PCR, yet TCRdb's version contains in-frame clones alone and is incomplete. The table lists tens of thousands of clones, about nine tenths of them singletons. This specimen was CD8+ T cells from peripheral blood mononuclear cells, taken in the first trimester of pregnancy. Source of these receptors: a female donor with multiple sclerosis, enrolled in a pregnancy study.

The chain joins TRBV11-2 to TRBJ2-3; D might be TRBD1 (6 bases). CDR3 length equals 17 residues. From germline, CDR1 is SGHAT and CDR2 FQNNGV. The V end lost 5 bases, the J end lost 0 bases, and 18 bases lay between the germline ends. The chain's CDR3 is CASSPAGATTSTDTQYF. CDR3 nucleotide sequence: TGTGCCAGCAGCCCCGCAGGGGCCACAACTAGCACAGATACGCAGTATTTT.

The chain combines TRBV2 with TRBJ2-7, with D hard to call. The CDR3 consists of 14 residues. Between the trimmed V and J ends, which lost 9 bases and 0 bases, there was a span of 15 bases. The germline CDR1 and CDR2 sequences are SNHLY and FYNNEI. CDR3 amino acids: CASSDPAVSYEQYF. CDR3 sequence (DNA): TGTGCCAGTTCTGACCCGGCGGTCTCCTACGAGCAGTACTTC.

The chain joins TRBV6-5 to TRBJ1-4; D remains unclear. The germline CDR1 and CDR2 sequences are MNHEY and SVGAGI. Trimming took off 8 bases at V and 3 bases at J, with 10 bases between the two ends. This CDR3 comprises 13 residues. The CDR3 loop is CASSQAPNEKLFF. CDR3 nucleotide sequence: TGTGCCAGCTCTCAAGCCCCTAATGAAAAACTGTTTTTT.

Here the CDR3 reads CASTGLADYEQYF. CDR3 coding DNA: TGTGCCAGCACCGGACTAGCGGACTACGAGCAGTACTTC. The V and J genes are TRBV7-2 and TRBJ2-7, with TRBD2 matching over 10 bases. V lost 7 bases to trimming and J lost 3 bases; unmatched junction nucleotides: 3. This CDR3 has 13 amino acids. Germline-derived CDR1 and CDR2 are SGHTA and FQGNSA.

In DNA form, the CDR3 reads TGTGCCAGCAGCGCAGCGGGTCGCGGGACCGGGGAGCTGTTTTTT. Amino acids: CASSAAGRGTGELFF. This chain connects TRBV9 to TRBJ2-2; a possible D gene is TRBD2 (6 bases). Germline CDR1 reads SGDLS; CDR2 reads YYNGEE. Trimming removed 3 bases at V and 5 bases at J, with 14 bases between. This CDR3 contains 15 residues.

V and J are TRBV27 and TRBJ2-5; D gene ambiguous. The CDR3 extends over 13 amino acids. V dropped 0 bases and J dropped 1 base, with 3 bases sitting between them. The germline V gene has CDR1 MNHEY and CDR2 SMNVEV (reference sequence). CDR3 loop: CASSLSSQETQYF. The CDR3 coding sequence is TGTGCCAGCAGTTTATCCAGCCAAGAGACCCAGTACTTC.

The V call is TRBV5-1, the J call TRBJ1-2, with 8 bases matching TRBD1. Germline V gives CDR1 SGHRS, CDR2 YFSETQ. V lost 3 bases to trimming and J lost 6 bases; unmatched junction nucleotides: 4. The CDR3 spans 13 residues. The CDR3 loop is CASSSTGGDGYTF. CDR3 bases: TGCGCCAGCAGCTCAACAGGGGGAGATGGCTACACCTTC.

The genes are TRBV27 and TRBJ1-1, with D possibly matching TRBD1 (5 bases). CDR1 is MNHEY, CDR2 SMNVEV, per germline (reference sequence). The ends were cut back, 11 bases at V and 0 bases at J, with 10 bases in the middle. The CDR3 contains 12 residues. For the CDR3, the DNA is TGTGCCCCCAGGGAAGTGAACACTGAAGCTTTCTTT. This gives the protein CAPREVNTEAFF.

This chain joins TRBV5-4 and TRBJ2-2; weak D call: TRBD1 (6 bases). Trimming removed 6 bases from V and 1 base from J, with 16 bases in between. The CDR3 is 16 amino acids. CDR1 is SGHNT and CDR2 is YYREEE in the germline V gene (reference sequence). CDR3 nucleotide sequence: TGTGCCAGCACCTGGGGTAGAGGGGGGAACACCGGGGAGCTGTTTTTT. Amino acids: CASTWGRGGNTGELFF. Supplemented by reference TRBV5-4 and TRBJ2-2, the full variable domain reads ETGVTQSPTHLIKTRGQQVTLRCSSQSGHNTVSWYQQALGQGPQFIFQYYREEENGRGNFPPRFSGLQFPNYSSELNVNALELDDSALYLCASTWGRGGNTGELFFGEGSRLTVL.

The chain is built from TRBV28 and TRBJ2-7; 7 bases map to TRBD2. CDR3 length: 14 amino acids. Trimming cost V 5 bases and J 3 bases; bases outside gene matches: 7. CDR1 is MDHEN and CDR2 is SYDVKM in the germline V gene. The CDR3, as DNA: TGTGCCAGCAGTACTAGGGACTATGACTACGAGCAGTACTTC. It is translated as CASSTRDYDYEQYF.